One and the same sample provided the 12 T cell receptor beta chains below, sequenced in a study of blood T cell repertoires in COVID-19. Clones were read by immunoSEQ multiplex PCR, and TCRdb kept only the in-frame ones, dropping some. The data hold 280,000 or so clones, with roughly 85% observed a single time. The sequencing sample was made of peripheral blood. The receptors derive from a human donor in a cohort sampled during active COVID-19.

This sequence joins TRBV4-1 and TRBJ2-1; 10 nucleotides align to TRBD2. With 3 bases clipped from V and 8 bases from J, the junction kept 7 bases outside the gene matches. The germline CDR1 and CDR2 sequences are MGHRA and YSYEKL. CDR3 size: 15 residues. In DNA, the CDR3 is TGCGCCAGCAGCCAGTTCGGACTAGCGGTAGATGAGCAGTTCTTC. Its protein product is CASSQFGLAVDEQFF.

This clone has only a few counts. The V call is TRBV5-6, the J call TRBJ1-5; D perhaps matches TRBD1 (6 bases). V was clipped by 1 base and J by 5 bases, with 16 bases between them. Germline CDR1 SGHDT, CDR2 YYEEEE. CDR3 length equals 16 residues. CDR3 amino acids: CASSLTGQFFHQPQHF. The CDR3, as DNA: TGTGCCAGCAGCTTGACCGGACAGTTCTTTCATCAGCCCCAGCATTTT.

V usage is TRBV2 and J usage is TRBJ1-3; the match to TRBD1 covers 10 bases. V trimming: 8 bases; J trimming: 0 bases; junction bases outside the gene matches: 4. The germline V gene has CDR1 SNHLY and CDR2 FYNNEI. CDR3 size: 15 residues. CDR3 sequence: CASDRTGGSGNTIYF. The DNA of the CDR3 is TGTGCCAGCGACCGGACAGGGGGCTCTGGAAACACCATATATTTT.

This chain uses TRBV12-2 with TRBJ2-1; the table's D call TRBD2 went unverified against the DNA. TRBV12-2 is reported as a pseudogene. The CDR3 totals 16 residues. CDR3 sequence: CASRPIETSGEEWEFF. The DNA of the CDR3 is TGTGCAAGTCGCCCCATCGAGACTAGCGGGGAGGAGTGGGAGTTCTTC.

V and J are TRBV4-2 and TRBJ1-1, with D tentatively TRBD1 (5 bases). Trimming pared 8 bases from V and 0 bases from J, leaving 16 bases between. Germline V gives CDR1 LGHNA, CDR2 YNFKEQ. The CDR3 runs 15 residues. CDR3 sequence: CASASGGNLNTEAFF. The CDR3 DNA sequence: TGTGCCAGCGCCTCTGGGGGGAATTTGAACACTGAAGCTTTCTTT.

The CDR3 DNA reads as TGTGCCAGCAGTTTAAGGGGATCAGACGGCTACACCTTC. Its protein product is CASSLRGSDGYTF. The rearrangement uses TRBV12-3 or TRBV12-4 and TRBJ1-2; D might be TRBD1 (5 bases). V lost 2 bases to trimming and J lost 8 bases, with 12 bases between them. The CDR3 runs to 13 residues.

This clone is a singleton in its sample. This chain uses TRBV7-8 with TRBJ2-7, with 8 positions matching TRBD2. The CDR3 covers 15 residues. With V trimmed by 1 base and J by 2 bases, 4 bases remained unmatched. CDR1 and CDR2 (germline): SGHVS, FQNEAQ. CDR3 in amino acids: CASSLGGGRTYEQYF. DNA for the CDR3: TGTGCCAGCAGCTTAGGGGGCGGGAGGACCTACGAGCAGTACTTC.

The DNA for the CDR3 is TGTGCCAGCTCACCAGAGGGTACTGAAGCTTTCTTT. Its protein is CASSPEGTEAFF. The chain joins TRBV18 to TRBJ1-1, with D unclear. Per the germline V gene, CDR1 is KGHSH and CDR2 is LQKENI. With 2 bases removed from V and 5 bases from J, the gap between germline ends came to 6 bases. The CDR3 spans 12 residues.

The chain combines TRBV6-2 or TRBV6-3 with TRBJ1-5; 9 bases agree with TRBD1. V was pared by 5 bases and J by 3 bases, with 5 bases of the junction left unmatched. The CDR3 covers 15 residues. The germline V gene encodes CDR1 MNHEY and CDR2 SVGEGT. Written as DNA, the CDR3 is TGTGCCAGCAGTAAAGGACAGGGGTACAATCAGCCCCAGCATTTT. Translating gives CASSKGQGYNQPQHF.

CDR3 nucleotides: TGTGCCAGCAGCGGCAATCTAGCGGGAGTTGGTACGCAGTATTTT. Protein: CASSGNLAGVGTQYF. This chain uses TRBV7-2 with TRBJ2-3; 10 nucleotides line up with TRBD2. The CDR3 loop spans 15 amino acids. CDR1 SGHTA and CDR2 FQGNSA come from the germline V gene. The V gene end was trimmed by 5 bases and the J gene end by 8 bases; junction bases not matched to a gene: 10.

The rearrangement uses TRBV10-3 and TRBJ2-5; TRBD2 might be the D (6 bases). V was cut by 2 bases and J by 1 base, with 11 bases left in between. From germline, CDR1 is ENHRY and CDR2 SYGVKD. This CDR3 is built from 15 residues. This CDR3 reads CAISETTTSQETQYF. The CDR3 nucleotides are TGTGCCATCAGTGAGACCACGACTAGCCAAGAGACCCAGTACTTC.

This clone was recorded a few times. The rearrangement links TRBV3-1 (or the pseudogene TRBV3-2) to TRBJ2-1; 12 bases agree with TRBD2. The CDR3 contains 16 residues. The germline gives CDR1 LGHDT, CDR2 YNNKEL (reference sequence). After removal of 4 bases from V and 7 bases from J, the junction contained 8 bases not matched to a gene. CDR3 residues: CASSRRTSGKVNEQFF. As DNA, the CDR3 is TGTGCCAGCAGCCGCAGGACTAGCGGGAAGGTTAATGAGCAGTTCTTC.